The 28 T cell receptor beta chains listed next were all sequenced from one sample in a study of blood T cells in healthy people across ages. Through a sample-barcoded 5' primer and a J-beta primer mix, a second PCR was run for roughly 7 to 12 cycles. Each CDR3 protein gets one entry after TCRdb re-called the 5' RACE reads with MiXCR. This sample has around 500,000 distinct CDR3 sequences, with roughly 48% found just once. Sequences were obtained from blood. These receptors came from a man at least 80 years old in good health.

The CDR3 DNA reads as TGTGCCAGCAGCCCGGGACGGCCTAGCGGTATTTTCTACGAGCAGTACTTC. This translates into CASSPGRPSGIFYEQYF. The chain couples TRBV7-9 to TRBJ2-7; the match to TRBD2 covers 7 bases. CDR3 length: 17 amino acids. CDR1 SEHNR and CDR2 FQNEAQ come from the germline V gene (reference sequence). V trimming: 5 bases; J trimming: 3 bases; junction bases outside the gene matches: 16.

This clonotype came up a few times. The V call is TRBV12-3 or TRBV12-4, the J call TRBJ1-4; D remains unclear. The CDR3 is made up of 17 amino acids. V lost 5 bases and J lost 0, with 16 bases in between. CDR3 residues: CASSHTVGPATNEKLFF. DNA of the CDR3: TGTGCCAGCAGTCACACTGTCGGACCCGCAACTAATGAAAAACTGTTTTTT.

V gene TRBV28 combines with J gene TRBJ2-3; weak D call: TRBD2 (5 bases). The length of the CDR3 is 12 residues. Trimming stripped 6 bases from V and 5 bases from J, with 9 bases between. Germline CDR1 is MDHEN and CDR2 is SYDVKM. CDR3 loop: CASRPGIDTQYF. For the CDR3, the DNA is TGTGCCAGCAGGCCGGGAATAGATACGCAGTATTTT.

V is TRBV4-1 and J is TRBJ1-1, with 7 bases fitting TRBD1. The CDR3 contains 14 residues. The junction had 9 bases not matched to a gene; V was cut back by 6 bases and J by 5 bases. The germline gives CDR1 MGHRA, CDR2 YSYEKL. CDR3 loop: CASRPRQGATEAFF. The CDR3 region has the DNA TGCGCCAGCAGACCCCGACAGGGCGCAACTGAAGCTTTCTTT.

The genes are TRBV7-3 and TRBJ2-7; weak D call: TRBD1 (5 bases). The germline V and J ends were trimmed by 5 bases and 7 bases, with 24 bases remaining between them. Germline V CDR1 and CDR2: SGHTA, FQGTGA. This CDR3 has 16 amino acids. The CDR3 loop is CASSNQGRTQQYEQYF. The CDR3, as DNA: TGTGCCAGCAGCAACCAGGGCCGAACCCAACAATATGAGCAGTACTTC.

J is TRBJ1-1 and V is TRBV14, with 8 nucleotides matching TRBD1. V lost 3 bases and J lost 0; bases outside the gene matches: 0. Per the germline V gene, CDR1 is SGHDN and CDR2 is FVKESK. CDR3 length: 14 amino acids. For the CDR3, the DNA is TGTGCCAGCAGCCACAGGGGGCTGAACACTGAAGCTTTCTTT. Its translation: CASSHRGLNTEAFF.

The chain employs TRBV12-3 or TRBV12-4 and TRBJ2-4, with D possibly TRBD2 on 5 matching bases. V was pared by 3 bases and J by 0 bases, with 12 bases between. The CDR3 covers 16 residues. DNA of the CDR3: TGTGCCAGCAGTTTCGGAGGATTCCGAGCCAAAAACATTCAGTACTTC. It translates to CASSFGGFRAKNIQYF.

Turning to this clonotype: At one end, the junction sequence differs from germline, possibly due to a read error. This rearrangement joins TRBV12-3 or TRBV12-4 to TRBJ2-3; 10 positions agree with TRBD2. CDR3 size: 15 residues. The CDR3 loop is CASSQGLANADAQYF. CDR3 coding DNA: TGTGCCAGCAGTCAGGGACTAGCGAATGCAGATGCGCAGTATTTT.

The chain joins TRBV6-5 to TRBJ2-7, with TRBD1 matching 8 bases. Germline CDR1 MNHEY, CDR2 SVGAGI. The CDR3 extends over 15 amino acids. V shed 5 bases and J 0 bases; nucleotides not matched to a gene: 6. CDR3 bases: TGTGCCAGCAGTCCCCGGGACAGGCCCTCCTACGAGCAGTACTTC. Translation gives CASSPRDRPSYEQYF.

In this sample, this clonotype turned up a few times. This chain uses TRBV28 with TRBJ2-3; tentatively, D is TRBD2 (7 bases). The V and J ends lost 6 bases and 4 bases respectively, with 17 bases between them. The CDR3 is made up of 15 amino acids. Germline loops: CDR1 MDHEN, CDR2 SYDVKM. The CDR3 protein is CASSPLGGRADTQYF. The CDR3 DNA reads TGTGCCAGCAGCCCCCTGGGGGGGCGCGCAGATACGCAGTATTTT.

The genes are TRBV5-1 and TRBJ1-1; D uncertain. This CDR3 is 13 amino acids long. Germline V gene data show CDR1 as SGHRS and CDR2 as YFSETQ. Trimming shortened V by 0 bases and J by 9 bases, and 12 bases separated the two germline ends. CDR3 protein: CASSLDVSRQAFF. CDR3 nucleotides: TGCGCCAGCAGCTTGGACGTCTCACGTCAAGCTTTCTTT.

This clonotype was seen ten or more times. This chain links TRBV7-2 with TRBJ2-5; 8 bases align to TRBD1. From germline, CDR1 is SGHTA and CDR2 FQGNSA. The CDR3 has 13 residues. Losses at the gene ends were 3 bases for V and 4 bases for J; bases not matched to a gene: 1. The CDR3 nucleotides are TGTGCCAGCAGCTTGGGGACAGGAGAGACCCAGTACTTC. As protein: CASSLGTGETQYF. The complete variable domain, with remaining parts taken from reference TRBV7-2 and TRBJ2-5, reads GAGVSQSPSNKVTEKGKDVELRCDPISGHTALYWYRQSLGQGLEFLIYFQGNSAPDKSGLPSDRFSAERTGGSVSTLTIQRTQQEDSAVYLCASSLGTGETQYFGPGTRLLVL.

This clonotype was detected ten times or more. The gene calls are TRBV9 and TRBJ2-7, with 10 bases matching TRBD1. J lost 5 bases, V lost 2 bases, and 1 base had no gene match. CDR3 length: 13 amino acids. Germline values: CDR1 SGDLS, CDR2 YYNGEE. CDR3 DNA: TGTGCCAGCAGCGTCGGGACAGGGGACGAGCAGTACTTC. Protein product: CASSVGTGDEQYF.

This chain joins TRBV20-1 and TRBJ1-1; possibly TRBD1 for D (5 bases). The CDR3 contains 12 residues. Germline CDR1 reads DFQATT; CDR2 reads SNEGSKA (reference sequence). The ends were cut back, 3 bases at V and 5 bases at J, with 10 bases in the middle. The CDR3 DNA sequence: TGCAGTGCTAGGCAGGGTCTAACTGAAGCTTTCTTT. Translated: CSARQGLTEAFF.

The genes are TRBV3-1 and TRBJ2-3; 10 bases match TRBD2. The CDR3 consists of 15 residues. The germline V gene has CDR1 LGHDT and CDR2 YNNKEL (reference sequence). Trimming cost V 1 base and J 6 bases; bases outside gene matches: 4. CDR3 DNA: TGTGCCAGCAGCCAAGGGGCTAGCGGGAGCGATACGCAGTATTTT. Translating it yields CASSQGASGSDTQYF.

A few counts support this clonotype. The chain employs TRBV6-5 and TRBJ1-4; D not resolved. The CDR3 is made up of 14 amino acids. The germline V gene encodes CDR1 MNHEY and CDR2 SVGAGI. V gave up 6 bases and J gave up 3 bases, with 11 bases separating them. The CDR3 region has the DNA TGTGCCAGCAGCCCCGACAATTCTAATGAAAAACTGTTTTTT. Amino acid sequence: CASSPDNSNEKLFF.

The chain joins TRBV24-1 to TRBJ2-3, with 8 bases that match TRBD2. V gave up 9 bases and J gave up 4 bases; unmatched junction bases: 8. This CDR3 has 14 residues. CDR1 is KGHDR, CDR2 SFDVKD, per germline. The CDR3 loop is CATEGSGTSDTQYF. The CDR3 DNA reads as TGTGCCACCGAGGGTAGCGGGACATCAGATACGCAGTATTTT.

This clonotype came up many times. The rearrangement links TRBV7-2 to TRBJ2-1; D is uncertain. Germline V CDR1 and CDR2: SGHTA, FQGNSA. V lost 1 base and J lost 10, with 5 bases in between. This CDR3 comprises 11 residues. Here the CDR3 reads CASSLVREQFF. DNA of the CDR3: TGTGCCAGCAGCTTAGTACGAGAGCAGTTCTTC.

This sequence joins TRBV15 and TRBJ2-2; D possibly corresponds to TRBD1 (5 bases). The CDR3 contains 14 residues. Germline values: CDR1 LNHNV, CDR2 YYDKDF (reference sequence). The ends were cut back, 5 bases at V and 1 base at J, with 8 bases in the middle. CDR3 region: CATSSGQNTGELFF. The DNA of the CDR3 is TGTGCCACCAGCTCAGGACAGAACACCGGGGAGCTGTTTTTT.

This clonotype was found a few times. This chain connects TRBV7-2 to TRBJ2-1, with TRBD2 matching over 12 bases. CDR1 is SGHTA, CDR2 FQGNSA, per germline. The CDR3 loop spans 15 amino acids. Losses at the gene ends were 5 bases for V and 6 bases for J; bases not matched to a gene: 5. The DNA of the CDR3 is TGTGCCAGCAGCCGTACTAGCGGGAGGCCCAATGAGCAGTTCTTC. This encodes CASSRTSGRPNEQFF.

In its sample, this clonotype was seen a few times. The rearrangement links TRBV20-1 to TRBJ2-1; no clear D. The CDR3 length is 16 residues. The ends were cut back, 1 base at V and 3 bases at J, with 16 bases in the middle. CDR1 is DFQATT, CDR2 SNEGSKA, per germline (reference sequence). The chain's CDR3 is CSARVATSVNYNEQFF. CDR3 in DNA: TGCAGTGCTAGAGTCGCGACAAGCGTCAACTACAATGAGCAGTTCTTC.

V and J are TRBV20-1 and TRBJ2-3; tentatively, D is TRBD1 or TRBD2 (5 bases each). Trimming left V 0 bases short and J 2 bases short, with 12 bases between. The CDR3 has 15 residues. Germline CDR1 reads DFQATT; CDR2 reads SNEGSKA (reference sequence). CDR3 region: CSARDAGSSTDTQYF. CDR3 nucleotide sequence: TGCAGTGCTAGAGATGCAGGGAGTTCCACAGATACGCAGTATTTT.

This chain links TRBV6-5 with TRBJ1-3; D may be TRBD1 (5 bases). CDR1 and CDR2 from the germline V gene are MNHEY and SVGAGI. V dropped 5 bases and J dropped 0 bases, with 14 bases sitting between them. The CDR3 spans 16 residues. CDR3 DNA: TGTGCCAGCAGTCGGGGTGGGGGTCGCTCTGGAAACACCATATATTTT. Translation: CASSRGGGRSGNTIYF.

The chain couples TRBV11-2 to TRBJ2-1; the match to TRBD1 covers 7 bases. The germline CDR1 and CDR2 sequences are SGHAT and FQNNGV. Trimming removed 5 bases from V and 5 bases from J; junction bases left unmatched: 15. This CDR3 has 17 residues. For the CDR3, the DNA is TGTGCCAGCAGCCCCCGCTCACAGGGGTTTGGGCACAATGAGCAGTTCTTC. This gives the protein CASSPRSQGFGHNEQFF.

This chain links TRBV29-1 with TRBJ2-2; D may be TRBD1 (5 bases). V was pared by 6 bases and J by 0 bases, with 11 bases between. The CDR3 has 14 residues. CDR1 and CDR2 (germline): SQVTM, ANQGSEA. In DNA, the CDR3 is TGCAGCGTCGAAACAGGCCCGAACACCGGGGAGCTGTTTTTT. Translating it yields CSVETGPNTGELFF.

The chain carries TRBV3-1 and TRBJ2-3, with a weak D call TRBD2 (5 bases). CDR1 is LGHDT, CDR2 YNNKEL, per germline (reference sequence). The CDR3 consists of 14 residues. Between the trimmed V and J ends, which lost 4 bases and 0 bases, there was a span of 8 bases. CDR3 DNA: TGTGCCAGCAGCCCTTGGACTAGCACAGATACGCAGTATTTT. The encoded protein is CASSPWTSTDTQYF.

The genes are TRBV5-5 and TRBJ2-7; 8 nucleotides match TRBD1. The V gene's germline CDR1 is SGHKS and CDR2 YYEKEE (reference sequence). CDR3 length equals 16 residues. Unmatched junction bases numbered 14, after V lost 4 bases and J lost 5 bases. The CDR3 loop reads CASSPLGGQAIHEQYF. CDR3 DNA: TGTGCCAGCAGCCCTCTTGGGGGACAGGCTATCCACGAGCAGTACTTC.

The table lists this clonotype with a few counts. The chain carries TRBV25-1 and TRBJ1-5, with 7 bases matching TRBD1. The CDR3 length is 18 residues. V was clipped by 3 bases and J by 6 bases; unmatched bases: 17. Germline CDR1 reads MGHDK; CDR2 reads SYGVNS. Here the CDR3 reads CASSERFLRDRVCQPQHF. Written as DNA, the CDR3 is TGTGCCAGCAGTGAGAGGTTCCTCCGAGACAGGGTATGTCAGCCCCAGCATTTT.